This record looks at one T cell receptor (beta chain) sequence and its context. This record comes from a study of OX40 agonist ivuxolimab in advanced cancers. Study background: The patients received ivuxolimab by intravenous route every 2 weeks at 0.01 to 10 mg/kg. Patients assigned to dose escalation were diagnosed with hepatocellular carcinoma, melanoma, renal cell or head and neck cancer. Age averaged around 59 years (range roughly 23 to 79), and 82.7% were male.

The data were produced by immunoSEQ multiplex PCR, yet TCRdb's version contains in-frame clones alone and is incomplete. The data hold more than 40,000 clones, with about 78% observed a single time. The CDR3 covers 17 residues. Trimming removed 2 bases from V and 0 bases from J; junction bases left unmatched: 5. Germline V CDR1 and CDR2: SGHKS, YYEKEE (reference sequence). This sequence joins TRBV5-5 and TRBJ2-2; 9 bases match TRBD2. Sequencing was performed on CD4+ or CD8+ T cells sorted from blood, taken in a trial of the OX40 agonist ivuxolimab. This sequence originates from an adult with an advanced solid tumor such as melanoma, head and neck, liver or kidney cancer. CDR3 sequence reads: CASSFLAGGANTGELFF. The DNA of the CDR3 is TGTGCCAGCAGCTTTCTTGCGGGAGGGGCGAACACCGGGGAGCTGTTTTTT.